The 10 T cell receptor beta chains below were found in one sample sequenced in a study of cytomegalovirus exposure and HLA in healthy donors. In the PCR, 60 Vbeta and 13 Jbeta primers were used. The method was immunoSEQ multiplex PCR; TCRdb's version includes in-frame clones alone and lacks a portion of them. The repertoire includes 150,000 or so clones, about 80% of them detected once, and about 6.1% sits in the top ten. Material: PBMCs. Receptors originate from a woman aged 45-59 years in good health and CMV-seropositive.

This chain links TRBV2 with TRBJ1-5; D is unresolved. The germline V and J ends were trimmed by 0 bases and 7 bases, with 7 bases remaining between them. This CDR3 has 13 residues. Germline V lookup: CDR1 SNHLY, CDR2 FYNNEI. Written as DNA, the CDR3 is TGTGCCAGCAGTGAAGCGTCAGGCCAGCCCCAGCATTTT. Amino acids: CASSEASGQPQHF.

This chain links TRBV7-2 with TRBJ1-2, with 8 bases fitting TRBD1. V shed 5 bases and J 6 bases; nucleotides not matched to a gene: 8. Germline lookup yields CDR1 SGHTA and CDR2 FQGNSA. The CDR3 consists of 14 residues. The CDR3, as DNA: TGTGCCAGCAGCCCGACAGGGGCCCCGAATGGCTACACCTTC. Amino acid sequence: CASSPTGAPNGYTF.

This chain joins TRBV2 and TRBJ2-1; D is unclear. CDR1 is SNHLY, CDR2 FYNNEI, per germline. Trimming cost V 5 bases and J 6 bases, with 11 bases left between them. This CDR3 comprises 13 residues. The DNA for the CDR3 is TGTGCCAGCAGTTATGATAACATCAATGAGCAGTTCTTC. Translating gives CASSYDNINEQFF. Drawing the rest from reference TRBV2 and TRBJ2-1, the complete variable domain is EPEVTQTPSHQVTQMGQEVILRCVPISNHLYFYWYRQILGQKVEFLVSFYNNEISEKSEIFDDQFSVERPDGSNFTLKIRSTKLEDSAMYFCASSYDNINEQFFGPGTRLTVL.

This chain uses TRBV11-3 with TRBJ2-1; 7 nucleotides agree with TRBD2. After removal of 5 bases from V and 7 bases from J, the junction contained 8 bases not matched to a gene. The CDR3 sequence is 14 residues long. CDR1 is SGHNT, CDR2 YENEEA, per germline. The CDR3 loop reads CASSPGLGSNEQFF. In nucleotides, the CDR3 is TGTGCCAGCAGCCCAGGACTAGGGTCGAATGAGCAGTTCTTC.

The CDR3 sequence is CASSLYPPDSPYTGELFF. The CDR3 DNA follows: TGTGCCAGCAGTTTATACCCCCCCGACAGTCCCTACACCGGGGAGCTGTTTTTT. The rearrangement uses TRBV27 and TRBJ2-2; a weak D match, TRBD1 (5 bases). CDR1 is MNHEY, CDR2 SMNVEV, per germline (reference sequence). The CDR3 spans 18 residues. Trimming removed 1 base at V and 3 bases at J, with 18 bases between.

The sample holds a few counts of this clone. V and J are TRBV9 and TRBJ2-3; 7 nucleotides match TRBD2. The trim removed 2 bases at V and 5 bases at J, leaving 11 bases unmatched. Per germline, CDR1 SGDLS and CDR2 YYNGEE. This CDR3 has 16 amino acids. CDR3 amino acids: CASSVFVAGPGDTQYF. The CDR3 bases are TGTGCCAGCAGCGTCTTTGTAGCGGGCCCGGGAGATACGCAGTATTTT.

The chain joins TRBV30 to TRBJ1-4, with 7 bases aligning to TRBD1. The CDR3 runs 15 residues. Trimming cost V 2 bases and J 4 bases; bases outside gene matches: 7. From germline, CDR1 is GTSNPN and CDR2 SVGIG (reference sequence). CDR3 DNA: TGTGCCTGGAGTCCTCAGACAGGGAGTAATGAAAAACTGTTTTTT. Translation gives CAWSPQTGSNEKLFF.

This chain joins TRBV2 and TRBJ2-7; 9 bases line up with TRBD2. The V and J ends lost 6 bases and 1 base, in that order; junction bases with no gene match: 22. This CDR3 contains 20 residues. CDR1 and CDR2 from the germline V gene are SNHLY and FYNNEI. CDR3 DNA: TGTGCCAGCAGGACTGCTAAAGGAGCATGGGCGGGGGGGCCGTCCTACGAGCAGTACTTC. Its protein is CASRTAKGAWAGGPSYEQYF. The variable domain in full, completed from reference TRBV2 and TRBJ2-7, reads EPEVTQTPSHQVTQMGQEVILRCVPISNHLYFYWYRQILGQKVEFLVSFYNNEISEKSEIFDDQFSVERPDGSNFTLKIRSTKLEDSAMYFCASRTAKGAWAGGPSYEQYFGPGTRLTVT.

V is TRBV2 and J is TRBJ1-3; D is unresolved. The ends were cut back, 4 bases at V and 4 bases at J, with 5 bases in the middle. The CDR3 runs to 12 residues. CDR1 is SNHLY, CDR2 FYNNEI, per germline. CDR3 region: CASSAGGNTIYF. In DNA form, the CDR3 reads TGTGCCAGCAGTGCGGGGGGAAACACCATATATTTT.

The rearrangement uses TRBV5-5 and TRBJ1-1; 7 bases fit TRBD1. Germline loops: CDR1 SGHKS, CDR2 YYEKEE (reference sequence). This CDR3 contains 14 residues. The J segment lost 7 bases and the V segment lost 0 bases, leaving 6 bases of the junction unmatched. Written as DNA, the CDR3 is TGTGCCAGCAGCTTGGAAGGGACAGTACTTGAAGCTTTCTTT. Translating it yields CASSLEGTVLEAFF.